A selection of T cell receptor beta chains follows, all from one sample in a study of blood T cells in healthy people across ages. TCRdb reprocessed the 5' RACE reads via MiXCR and lists one record per CDR3 protein. The data contain roughly 1,500,000 distinct CDR3 sequences, approximately 40% of them singletons. The sequencing input was blood. The receptors shown here come from a woman between 18 and 29 years old in good health. Each CDR3 is given with its conserved first and last residue. The size field is filled for only some rows; it gives once, few, many or a size class.

TRBV20-1 | few | CSAGPSGTGSSSEQYF
TRBV6-5 | once | CASSWGSGTGANVLTF
TRBV12-3/TRBV12-4 | - | CASSLGLGAYEQYF
TRBV7-3 | - | CASSAGTPPETQYF
TRBV9 | - | CASSPLGDSLTDTQYF
TRBV7-9 | few | CASSPGGMEQFF
TRBV30 | few | CAWRPAGLTDTQYF
TRBV20-1 | - | CSARDERNTQYF
TRBV24-1 | - | CATSAGQGLRTDTQYF
TRBV21-1 | - | CASSKNESTSGSRTKETQFF
TRBV27 | few | CASSLWAGSGYTF
TRBV5-6 | - | CASSSTSGRGFGYEQFF
TRBV7-2 | - | CASSSEDRLFYEQYF
TRBV20-1 | few | CSAPGRETYEQYF
TRBV15 | - | CATSRDRGFPEAFF
TRBV5-5 | - | CASSLVTNFNSPLHF
TRBV30 | - | CAGGGPHGYTF
TRBV6-5 | - | CASSYFPTGSSYNEQFF
TRBV12-3/TRBV12-4 | few | CASSLAQGYTF
TRBV25-1 | once | CASSAPPSRGLGNEQFF
TRBV20-1 | few | CSARESGGRIQPQHF
TRBV29-1 | few | CSGDRGMNTEAFF